This entry is about one T cell receptor (beta chain). The CDR3 runs to 14 residues. V dropped 6 bases and J dropped 3; count of bases not matched to a gene: 6. Germline V gene data show CDR1 as SEHNR and CDR2 as FQNEAQ (reference sequence). This sample was included in a study of cytomegalovirus exposure and HLA in healthy donors. Use of 60 Vbeta and 13 Jbeta primers characterized the PCR. Here immunoSEQ multiplex PCR was the method, and the copy in TCRdb shows in-frame clones only, minus some. The data show approximately 140,000 clones, just under 85% seen once. This chain uses TRBV7-9 with TRBJ1-1; 8 nucleotides agree with TRBD1. This sequence was found in a boy under 10 years old in good health and CMV-seronegative. The material sequenced was PBMCs. The CDR3 here is CASSNRGTYTEAFF. In DNA form, the CDR3 reads TGTGCCAGCAGTAACAGGGGGACTTACACTGAAGCTTTCTTT.